This passage covers 30 T cell receptor beta chains from one sample sequenced in a study of blood T cells in healthy people across ages. Together with a sample-barcoded 5' primer, a J-beta primer mix was included in a second PCR lasting about 7 to 12 cycles. TCRdb re-analysed the 5' RACE reads in MiXCR, keeping a single row per CDR3 protein. The table shows about 580,000 distinct CDR3 sequences, with under 55% occurring only once. Sequences were obtained from blood. The receptors here all came from a man of 80 years or more in good health.

The genes are TRBV28 and TRBJ1-2; 8 bases map to TRBD1. CDR1 and CDR2 (germline): MDHEN, SYDVKM. This CDR3 has 14 residues. V trimming: 5 bases; J trimming: 13 bases; junction bases outside the gene matches: 15. CDR3 loop: CASSPAGGSGVVTF. The CDR3 DNA follows: TGTGCCAGCAGTCCCGCAGGGGGCAGCGGCGTGGTCACCTTC.

The DNA for the CDR3 is TGTGCCAGCAGCCCGGGGAGGCGGTCCTACAATGAGCAGTTCTTC. This sequence encodes CASSPGRRSYNEQFF. V usage is TRBV7-3 and J usage is TRBJ2-1; D is perhaps TRBD2 (6 bases). CDR1 and CDR2 from the germline V gene are SGHTA and FQGTGA. V gave up 5 bases and J gave up 1 base, with 12 bases separating them. CDR3 length: 15 residues.

With respect to this clonotype: A single base separates this from a much larger clone, so it may be a read error. V usage is TRBV7-9 and J usage is TRBJ2-1; tentatively, D is TRBD2 (5 bases). Trimming removed 5 bases from V and 0 bases from J, with 17 bases in between. The CDR3 loop spans 17 amino acids. CDR1 and CDR2 (germline): SEHNR, FQNEAQ (reference sequence). As DNA, the CDR3 is TGTGCCAGCAGCCCGGGGAGAGCGGTAAGCTCCTACAATGAGCAGTTCTTC. It yields the protein CASSPGRAVSSYNEQFF.

The gene calls are TRBV5-1 and TRBJ1-2, with 9 nucleotides matching TRBD1. Germline V gives CDR1 SGHRS, CDR2 YFSETQ. Trimming at V came to 7 bases and at J to 3 bases, leaving 10 bases not matched to a gene. This CDR3 has 15 residues. The CDR3 loop reads CASSTAGQGDYGYTF. CDR3 nucleotides: TGCGCCAGCTCCACTGCGGGACAGGGCGACTATGGCTACACCTTC.

The V and J genes are TRBV6-5 and TRBJ2-1, with 7 bases fitting TRBD2. The CDR3 loop spans 15 amino acids. Germline CDR1 is MNHEY and CDR2 is SVGAGI. With V trimmed by 7 bases and J by 5 bases, 11 bases remained unmatched. In DNA form, the CDR3 reads TGTGCCAGCACCGGAGCTACGGGGGGAAACAATGAGCAGTTCTTC. It codes for CASTGATGGNNEQFF.

The rearrangement uses TRBV28 and TRBJ2-1; 12 nucleotides agree with TRBD2. Germline loops: CDR1 MDHEN, CDR2 SYDVKM. The CDR3 has 16 amino acids. The J segment lost 4 bases and the V segment lost 5 bases, leaving 6 bases of the junction unmatched. In nucleotides, the CDR3 is TGTGCCAGCAGTGGCACTAGCGGGGGGCCTTACAATGAGCAGTTCTTC. This sequence encodes CASSGTSGGPYNEQFF.

The DNA of the CDR3 is TGTGCCACCAGCAGCCGGGACTACTACAATGAGCAGTTCTTC. It is translated as CATSSRDYYNEQFF. V and J are TRBV15 and TRBJ2-1; the match to TRBD2 covers 7 bases. V shed 3 bases, J shed 3 bases, and the junction held 2 bases outside the gene matches. Germline V CDR1 and CDR2: LNHNV, YYDKDF (reference sequence). CDR3 length: 14 amino acids. Together with reference TRBV15 and TRBJ2-1, the CDR3 gives the full variable domain: DAMVIQNPRYQVTQFGKPVTLSCSQTLNHNVMYWYQQKSSQAPKLLFHYYDKDFNNEADTPDNFQSRRPNTSFCFLDIRSPGLGDTAMYLCATSSRDYYNEQFFGPGTRLTVL.

The chain couples TRBV4-3 to TRBJ1-1; no reliable D call. The CDR3 extends over 13 amino acids. The germline gives CDR1 LGHNA, CDR2 YSLEER. Trimming stripped 1 base from V and 1 base from J, with 4 bases between. CDR3: CASSQAQNTEAFF. The CDR3, as DNA: TGCGCCAGCAGCCAAGCCCAGAACACTGAAGCTTTCTTT.

The J gene is TRBJ2-5, the V gene TRBV27, with 8 positions matching TRBD1. The V gene's germline CDR1 is MNHEY and CDR2 SMNVEV (reference sequence). V lost 0 bases to trimming and J lost 0 bases; unmatched junction nucleotides: 9. This CDR3 has 18 amino acids. The CDR3 DNA sequence: TGTGCCAGCAGTTTATCGTCTCCTCGGACAGGGTACCAAGAGACCCAGTACTTC. Translated: CASSLSSPRTGYQETQYF.

This rearrangement joins TRBV6-5 to TRBJ2-3; TRBD2 matches at 8 bases. Germline loops: CDR1 MNHEY, CDR2 SVGAGI. The CDR3 extends over 15 amino acids. The trim removed 2 bases at V and 4 bases at J, leaving 5 bases unmatched. The CDR3 coding sequence is TGTGCCAGCAGTTACGTAAGCGGGAGTGCAGATACGCAGTATTTT. Its translation is CASSYVSGSADTQYF.

The J gene is TRBJ1-5, the V gene TRBV3-1; D gene unclear. Trimming shortened V by 4 bases and J by 2 bases, and 21 bases separated the two germline ends. The CDR3 covers 18 residues. Germline V lookup: CDR1 LGHDT, CDR2 YNNKEL (reference sequence). The CDR3 DNA follows: TGTGCCAGCAGCCCCGAAGATATTCTCTCTAGGCGCAATCAGCCCCAGCATTTT. It translates to CASSPEDILSRRNQPQHF.

This chain connects TRBV4-1 to TRBJ2-7; D possibly corresponds to TRBD2 (5 bases). V lost 0 bases to trimming and J lost 9 bases, with 15 bases between them. The CDR3 sequence is 14 residues long. Germline CDR1 reads MGHRA; CDR2 reads YSYEKL. DNA for the CDR3: TGCGCCAGCAGCCAAGATAGGGAGACTTCCCCGCAGTACTTC. Protein: CASSQDRETSPQYF.

As DNA, the CDR3 is TGCAGTGCATTGAGGCGCGGCGTCTATGGCTACACCTTC. Its protein product is CSALRRGVYGYTF. J is TRBJ1-2 and V is TRBV20-1; D gene uncertain. V was cut by 6 bases and J by 4 bases, with 15 bases left in between. Germline assignment: CDR1 DFQATT and CDR2 SNEGSKA (reference sequence). The CDR3 consists of 13 residues.

The rearrangement links TRBV7-2 to TRBJ2-1, with TRBD2 identical over 13 bases. V shed 5 bases, J shed 5 bases, and the junction held 6 bases outside the gene matches. Germline CDR1 reads SGHTA; CDR2 reads FQGNSA. This CDR3 has 16 amino acids. The CDR3 bases are TGTGCCAGCAGCAGAACCGGGACTAGCGGGAACAATGAGCAGTTCTTC. Encoded protein: CASSRTGTSGNNEQFF.

This clonotype was seen only a few times. The rearrangement joins TRBV10-3 to TRBJ2-5, with TRBD2 identical over 14 bases. The V gene's germline CDR1 is ENHRY and CDR2 SYGVKD. The CDR3 length is 19 residues. The V gene end was trimmed by 0 bases and the J gene end by 11 bases; junction bases not matched to a gene: 17. The CDR3 DNA is TGTGCCATCAGTGAGTCGAAAATAGGGACTAGCGGGAGTTGGAATGAGCAGTACTTC. This sequence encodes CAISESKIGTSGSWNEQYF.

The J gene is TRBJ2-5, the V gene TRBV12-3 or TRBV12-4; 9 nucleotides agree with TRBD1. The V gene end was trimmed by 6 bases and the J gene end by 6 bases; junction bases not matched to a gene: 8. This CDR3 has 14 amino acids. This CDR3 reads CASSYRDRVKTQYF. CDR3 sequence (DNA): TGTGCCAGCAGCTACCGGGACAGGGTAAAGACCCAGTACTTC.

V usage is TRBV6-2 or TRBV6-3 and J usage is TRBJ1-1; D not certain. The germline gives CDR1 MNHEY, CDR2 SVGEGT. Trimming took 6 bases from V and 4 from J, leaving 15 bases between them. The CDR3 length is 14 residues. The CDR3 nucleotides read TGTGCCAGCAGGGAATGGGTGGGGAGCACTGAAGCTTTCTTT. It codes for CASREWVGSTEAFF.

This rearrangement joins TRBV5-1 to TRBJ2-5; D may correspond to TRBD1 or TRBD2 (5 bases each). Per germline, CDR1 SGHRS and CDR2 YFSETQ. The V and J ends lost 4 bases and 5 bases respectively, with 12 bases between them. The length of the CDR3 is 13 residues. CDR3 sequence: CASSGGRAETQYF. CDR3 nucleotides: TGCGCCAGCAGCGGAGGCAGGGCTGAGACCCAGTACTTC.

The V gene is TRBV29-1, the J gene TRBJ2-5, with TRBD2 matching over 11 bases. The CDR3 spans 14 residues. Germline trimming cut 6 bases from V and 4 bases from J; bases unmatched to any gene: 7. The V gene's germline CDR1 is SQVTM and CDR2 ANQGSEA. The CDR3, as DNA: TGCAGCGTAGAGACTAGCGGGGCACTAGAGACCCAGTACTTC. Translated, it gives CSVETSGALETQYF.

V and J are TRBV29-1 and TRBJ1-1; no clear D gene. The CDR3 extends over 13 amino acids. CDR1 is SQVTM and CDR2 is ANQGSEA in the germline V gene. The germline V and J ends were trimmed by 0 bases and 7 bases, with 12 bases remaining between them. The CDR3 sequence: CSVEDQAGGEAFF. The CDR3 nucleotides are TGCAGCGTTGAAGATCAGGCTGGAGGTGAAGCTTTCTTT.

CDR3: CSVENGEKLFF. DNA of the CDR3: TGCAGCGTTGAGAACGGTGAAAAACTGTTTTTT. This chain connects TRBV29-1 to TRBJ1-4, with D unresolved. Germline V lookup: CDR1 SQVTM, CDR2 ANQGSEA. V lost 3 bases to trimming and J lost 7 bases, with 6 bases between them. This CDR3 spans 11 amino acids.

The chain carries TRBV20-1 and TRBJ1-2, with 7 bases aligning to TRBD1. This CDR3 region has 12 residues. Germline CDR1 reads DFQATT; CDR2 reads SNEGSKA (reference sequence). V shed 2 bases, J shed 11 bases, and the junction held 8 bases outside the gene matches. The CDR3 loop reads CSARHGRGNYTF. CDR3 nucleotides: TGCAGTGCTAGACACGGCAGGGGGAATTACACCTTC.

The chain couples TRBV3-1 to TRBJ2-2; weak D call: TRBD1 (6 bases). The CDR3 totals 13 residues. CDR1 LGHDT and CDR2 YNNKEL come from the germline V gene (reference sequence). Trimming shortened V by 4 bases and J by 7 bases, and 10 bases separated the two germline ends. CDR3 in DNA: TGTGCCAGCAGCCCACAGGGTCTCGGGGAGCTGTTTTTT. This translates into CASSPQGLGELFF. Looking up the rest from reference TRBV3-1 and TRBJ2-2 gives the full variable domain: DTAVSQTPKYLVTQMGNDKSIKCEQNLGHDTMYWYKQDSKKFLKIMFSYNNKELIINETVPNRFSPKSPDKAHLNLHINSLELGDSAVYFCASSPQGLGELFFGEGSRLTVL.

This clonotype was detected ten times or more. The V and J genes are TRBV6-6 and TRBJ2-3, with 7 bases identical to TRBD1. Germline loops: CDR1 MNHNY, CDR2 SVGAGI (reference sequence). V shed 7 bases, J shed 6 bases, and the junction held 10 bases outside the gene matches. CDR3 length equals 14 residues. The CDR3 bases are TGTGCCAGCATCGACAGGGCGACGTTGGATACGCAGTATTTT. Its translation is CASIDRATLDTQYF.

The chain recombines TRBV18 with TRBJ2-3, with D possibly being TRBD1 (6 bases). Germline-derived CDR1 and CDR2 are KGHSH and LQKENI. V was pared by 2 bases and J by 0 bases, with 9 bases between. The CDR3 extends over 15 amino acids. The CDR3 DNA follows: TGTGCCAGCTCACCATCCCAGGGGAGCACAGATACGCAGTATTTT. Encoded protein: CASSPSQGSTDTQYF.

This clonotype was counted a few times. V usage is TRBV7-2 and J usage is TRBJ1-2; 7 positions match TRBD1. The J segment lost 4 bases and the V segment lost 1 base, leaving 9 bases of the junction unmatched. The CDR3 runs to 16 residues. Germline CDR1 reads SGHTA; CDR2 reads FQGNSA. The CDR3 protein is CASSLGAGQPRYGYTF. In nucleotides, the CDR3 is TGTGCCAGCAGCTTAGGAGCGGGACAGCCGCGCTATGGCTACACCTTC. Variable domain in full (rest from reference TRBV7-2 and TRBJ1-2): GAGVSQSPSNKVTEKGKDVELRCDPISGHTALYWYRQSLGQGLEFLIYFQGNSAPDKSGLPSDRFSAERTGGSVSTLTIQRTQQEDSAVYLCASSLGAGQPRYGYTFGSGTRLTVV.

This clonotype came up once. The genes are TRBV19 and TRBJ2-1, with 7 bases lining up with TRBD2. This CDR3 spans 14 amino acids. V gave up 7 bases and J gave up 5 bases; unmatched junction bases: 8. CDR1 and CDR2 (germline): LNHDA, SQIVND (reference sequence). This CDR3 reads CASKGGREHNEQFF. DNA of the CDR3: TGTGCCAGTAAGGGTGGGCGGGAGCACAATGAGCAGTTCTTC. The full variable domain, with the rest looked up from reference TRBV19 and TRBJ2-1, is DGGITQSPKYLFRKEGQNVTLSCEQNLNHDAMYWYRQDPGQGLRLIYYSQIVNDFQKGDIAEGYSVSREKKESFPLTVTSAQKNPTAFYLCASKGGREHNEQFFGPGTRLTVL.

The CDR3 is CASSLVARQSSSYEQYF. The CDR3, as DNA: TGCGCCAGCAGCTTGGTTGCTAGACAGTCGAGCTCCTACGAGCAGTACTTC. The chain joins TRBV5-1 to TRBJ2-7; tentative D call: TRBD1 (5 bases). The germline V and J ends were trimmed by 0 bases and 0 bases, with 16 bases remaining between them. CDR3 length: 17 amino acids. Germline V gene lookup returns CDR1 SGHRS and CDR2 YFSETQ.

Worth noting for this clonotype: An end of the junction does not agree with germline; a read error may underlie this. The rearrangement uses TRBV7-2 and TRBJ1-2; D call uncertain. The germline V gene has CDR1 SGHTA and CDR2 FQGNSA. The CDR3 spans 13 residues. The CDR3 DNA follows: TGTGCCGGCAGCTTAGAGAATAACTATGGCTACACCTTC. Residues: CAGSLENNYGYTF.

A remark on this clonotype: A much larger clonotype is one base distant, so this may be a read error. V and J are TRBV6-5 and TRBJ1-2; perhaps TRBD1 as D (5 bases). This CDR3 is built from 15 residues. Germline CDR1 MNHEY, CDR2 SVGAGI. CDR3 region: CVSSGAGQANYGYTF. In DNA, the CDR3 is TGTGTCAGCAGTGGGGCAGGGCAGGCTAACTATGGCTACACCTTC.